A single sample gave rise to the 13 T cell receptor beta chains below, sequenced in a study of T cells after yellow fever vaccination. TCRdb analysed the 5' RACE reads with MiXCR anew, one entry per CDR3 protein. The data contain hundreds of thousands of distinct CDR3 sequences, about 15% of them singletons. This sample comprised PBMCs, obtained less than 6 days after the first yellow fever vaccination. The receptors were gathered from a man between 18 and 35 years old who received the YFV17D yellow fever vaccine.

This clonotype was counted between two and nine times. The V and J genes are TRBV6-2 or TRBV6-3 and TRBJ1-4, with D hard to call. The CDR3 is 16 amino acids. V shed 0 bases and J shed 6 bases, with 14 bases lying between them. Germline V gene data show CDR1 as MNHEY and CDR2 as SVGEGT. CDR3 nucleotide sequence: TGTGCCAGCAGTTACTCTCGGACGACCTTGGATGAAAAACTGTTTTTT. Amino acid sequence: CASSYSRTTLDEKLFF.

The rearrangement joins TRBV6-1 to TRBJ2-7; perhaps TRBD2 as D (5 bases). Deletions cut 6 bases from V and 3 bases from J, with 12 bases between. The CDR3 sequence is 13 residues long. Germline V CDR1 and CDR2: MNHNS, SASEGT. The CDR3: CASSLGELYEQYF. In DNA form, the CDR3 reads TGTGCCAGCAGCCTCGGGGAGCTCTACGAGCAGTACTTC.

This clonotype was observed a few times. This rearrangement joins TRBV7-8 to TRBJ1-1; TRBD1 is a possible D gene (5 bases). Per the germline V gene, CDR1 is SGHVS and CDR2 is FQNEAQ. This CDR3 has 14 residues. V was shortened by 7 bases and J by 1 base, with 13 bases between the two germline ends. The CDR3 nucleotides read TGTGCCAGCAATACCCAGGGCACGAACACTGAAGCTTTCTTT. This gives the protein CASNTQGTNTEAFF. The full variable domain, its missing parts supplied by reference TRBV7-8 and TRBJ1-1, is GAGVSQSPRYKVAKRGQDVALRCDPISGHVSLFWYQQALGQGPEFLTYFQNEAQLDKSGLPSDRFFAERPEGSVSTLKIQRTQQEDSAVYLCASNTQGTNTEAFFGQGTRLTVV.

This clonotype turned up a few times. This sequence joins TRBV3-1 and TRBJ2-5, with 9 positions matching TRBD2. Germline CDR1 and CDR2: LGHDT and YNNKEL (reference sequence). After removal of 4 bases from V and 4 bases from J, the junction contained 7 bases not matched to a gene. This CDR3 region has 15 residues. This chain's CDR3 is CASSPGLAPVETQYF. Here the CDR3 DNA reads TGTGCCAGCAGCCCTGGACTAGCGCCCGTAGAGACCCAGTACTTC.

This clonotype was seen a few times. The chain uses TRBV7-8 and TRBJ1-4; a weak D match, TRBD1 (6 bases). The germline V gene has CDR1 SGHVS and CDR2 FQNEAQ. Trimming took off 2 bases at V and 4 bases at J, with 11 bases between the two ends. The CDR3 totals 15 residues. Here the CDR3 DNA reads TGTGCCAGCAGCTTACCGGGACACAGTAATGAAAAACTGTTTTTT. Translating gives CASSLPGHSNEKLFF. The full variable domain, with the rest looked up from reference TRBV7-8 and TRBJ1-4, is GAGVSQSPRYKVAKRGQDVALRCDPISGHVSLFWYQQALGQGPEFLTYFQNEAQLDKSGLPSDRFFAERPEGSVSTLKIQRTQQEDSAVYLCASSLPGHSNEKLFFGSGTQLSVL.

This rearrangement joins TRBV20-1 to TRBJ2-7, with 7 bases matching TRBD1. Germline CDR1 reads DFQATT; CDR2 reads SNEGSKA (reference sequence). The CDR3 has 17 amino acids. After removal of 3 bases from V and 4 bases from J, the junction contained 18 bases not matched to a gene. CDR3 in amino acids: CSASPMTGNDGWYEQYV. CDR3 DNA sequence: TGCAGTGCTAGCCCGATGACAGGGAATGATGGTTGGTACGAGCAGTACGTC.

V is TRBV7-2 and J is TRBJ2-7; D not certain. CDR3 size: 16 residues. Germline loops: CDR1 SGHTA, CDR2 FQGNSA. The germline V and J ends were trimmed by 1 base and 3 bases, with 16 bases remaining between them. CDR3 sequence reads: CASSLGMVGVSYEQYF. The CDR3 DNA sequence: TGTGCCAGCAGCTTAGGGATGGTTGGGGTGAGCTACGAGCAGTACTTC.

Many counts were recorded for this clonotype. The V and J genes are TRBV7-2 and TRBJ2-3; D may be TRBD2 (6 bases). Germline V gene data show CDR1 as SGHTA and CDR2 as FQGNSA. The CDR3 is made up of 16 amino acids. Trimming removed 2 bases at V and 2 bases at J, with 14 bases between. This CDR3 reads CASSLRGTSYTDTQYF. The CDR3 DNA sequence: TGTGCCAGCAGCTTACGGGGGACCTCTTACACAGATACGCAGTATTTT.

In its sample, this clonotype was seen once. The chain employs TRBV7-8 and TRBJ2-3; weak D call: TRBD2 (6 bases). The CDR3 runs 13 residues. V shed 3 bases and J shed 8 bases, with 12 bases lying between them. The germline CDR1 and CDR2 sequences are SGHVS and FQNEAQ. The CDR3: CASSLAGPPTQYF. The CDR3 DNA sequence: TGTGCCAGCAGCTTGGCGGGACCGCCTACGCAGTATTTT. The full variable domain, its missing parts supplied by reference TRBV7-8 and TRBJ2-3, is GAGVSQSPRYKVAKRGQDVALRCDPISGHVSLFWYQQALGQGPEFLTYFQNEAQLDKSGLPSDRFFAERPEGSVSTLKIQRTQQEDSAVYLCASSLAGPPTQYFGPGTRLTVL.

The chain employs TRBV27 and TRBJ2-5; TRBD1 matches 8 bases. CDR3 length: 17 residues. Germline values: CDR1 MNHEY, CDR2 SMNVEV (reference sequence). V was clipped by 5 bases and J by 6 bases; unmatched bases: 17. CDR3 coding DNA: TGTGCCAGCAGTATGATCACCCAGGGGGCGCGTGGGAAGACCCAGTACTTC. Its protein is CASSMITQGARGKTQYF.

The chain is built from TRBV5-1 and TRBJ2-1; D might be TRBD1 (6 bases). Germline V gives CDR1 SGHRS, CDR2 YFSETQ. Trimming stripped 0 bases from V and 3 bases from J, with 13 bases between. The CDR3 spans 16 residues. The CDR3 nucleotides read TGCGCCAGCAGCTTGGCCCCGCAGGGGCTCTACAATGAGCAGTTCTTC. It yields the protein CASSLAPQGLYNEQFF.

This clonotype has a count of ten or more. The V and J genes are TRBV5-1 and TRBJ2-3, with 7 nucleotides matching TRBD1. J lost 4 bases, V lost 0 bases, and 5 bases had no gene match. Germline CDR1 is SGHRS and CDR2 is YFSETQ. This CDR3 is built from 15 residues. This CDR3 reads CASSLVARGSDTQYF. The CDR3 bases are TGCGCCAGCAGCTTGGTAGCCAGGGGGTCAGATACGCAGTATTTT.

This clonotype was counted many times. CDR3 protein: CSVVAPGVNVLTF. The CDR3 DNA reads as TGCAGCGTTGTGGCTCCGGGAGTCAACGTCCTGACTTTC. V usage is TRBV29-1 and J usage is TRBJ2-6; possible D gene TRBD2, 6 bases. With 4 bases removed from V and 9 bases from J, the gap between germline ends came to 13 bases. The V gene's germline CDR1 is SQVTM and CDR2 ANQGSEA. The CDR3 totals 13 residues.